Ten or more counts support the clone carrying this T cell receptor (beta chain). The sample originates from a study of early T cells in non-severe SARS-CoV-2 infection. The wider study: The chains were unpaired, and the sequenced material was bulk RNA from unsorted whole blood.

The library protocol tagged individual cDNA molecules with unique molecular identifiers. Each CDR3 protein gets one entry after TCRdb re-called the 5' RACE reads with MiXCR. The table includes roughly 54,000 distinct CDR3 sequences, 7.7% detected once. Germline CDR1 is MNHEY and CDR2 is SVGEGT. The J segment lost 3 bases and the V segment lost 0 bases, leaving 1 base of the junction unmatched. The CDR3 length is 14 residues. The V gene is TRBV6-2 or TRBV6-3, the J gene TRBJ2-7, with 8 bases identical to TRBD2. The material was whole blood, obtained at baseline. The sequence came from an adult who was a healthcare worker with PCR-confirmed SARS-CoV-2 infection or an uninfected control (not recorded which). The CDR3 spells CASSYSGRVYEQYF. CDR3 DNA: TGTGCCAGCAGTTACTCCGGGAGGGTCTACGAGCAGTACTTC.